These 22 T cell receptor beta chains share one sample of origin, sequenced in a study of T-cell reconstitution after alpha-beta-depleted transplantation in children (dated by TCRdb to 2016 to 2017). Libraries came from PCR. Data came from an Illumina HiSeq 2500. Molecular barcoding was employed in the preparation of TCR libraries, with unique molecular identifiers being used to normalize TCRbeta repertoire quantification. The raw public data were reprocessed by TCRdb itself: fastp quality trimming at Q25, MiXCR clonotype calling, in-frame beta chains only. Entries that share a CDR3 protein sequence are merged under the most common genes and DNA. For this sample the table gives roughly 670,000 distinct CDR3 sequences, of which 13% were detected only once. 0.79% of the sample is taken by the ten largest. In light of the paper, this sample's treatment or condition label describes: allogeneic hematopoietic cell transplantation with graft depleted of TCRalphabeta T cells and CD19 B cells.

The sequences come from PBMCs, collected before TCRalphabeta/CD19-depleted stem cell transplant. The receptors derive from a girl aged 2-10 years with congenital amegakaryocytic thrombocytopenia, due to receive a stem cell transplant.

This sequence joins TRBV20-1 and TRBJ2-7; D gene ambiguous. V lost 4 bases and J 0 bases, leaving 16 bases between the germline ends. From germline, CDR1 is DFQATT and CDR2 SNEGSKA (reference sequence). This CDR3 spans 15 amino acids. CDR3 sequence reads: CSANDPGGSSYEQYF. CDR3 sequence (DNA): TGCAGTGCTAACGACCCGGGCGGAAGCTCCTACGAGCAGTACTTC.

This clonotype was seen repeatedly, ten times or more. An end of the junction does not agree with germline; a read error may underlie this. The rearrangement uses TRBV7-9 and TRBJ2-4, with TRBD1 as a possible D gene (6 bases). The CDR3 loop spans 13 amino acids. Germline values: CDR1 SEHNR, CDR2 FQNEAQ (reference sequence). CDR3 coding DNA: TGCGCCAGCAGCTTGGGACAAAAAAACATTCAGTACTTC. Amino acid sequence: CASSLGQKNIQYF. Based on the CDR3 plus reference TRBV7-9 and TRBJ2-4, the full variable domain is DTGVSQNPRHKITKRGQNVTFRCDPISEHNRLYWYRQTLGQGPEFLTYFQNEAQLEKSRLLSDRFSAERPKGSFSTLEIQRTEQGDSAMYLCASSLGQKNIQYFGAGTRLSVL.

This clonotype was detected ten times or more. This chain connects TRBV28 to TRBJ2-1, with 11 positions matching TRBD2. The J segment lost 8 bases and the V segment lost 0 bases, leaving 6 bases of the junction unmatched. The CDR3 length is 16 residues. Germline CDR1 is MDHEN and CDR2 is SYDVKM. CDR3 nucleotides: TGTGCCAGCAGTTTATGGACACTAGCGGGAGATCATGAGCAGTTCTTC. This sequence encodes CASSLWTLAGDHEQFF. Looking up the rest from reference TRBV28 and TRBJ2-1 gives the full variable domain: DVKVTQSSRYLVKRTGEKVFLECVQDMDHENMFWYRQDPGLGLRLIYFSYDVKMKEKGDIPEGYSVSREKKERFSLILESASTNQTSMYLCASSLWTLAGDHEQFFGPGTRLTVL.

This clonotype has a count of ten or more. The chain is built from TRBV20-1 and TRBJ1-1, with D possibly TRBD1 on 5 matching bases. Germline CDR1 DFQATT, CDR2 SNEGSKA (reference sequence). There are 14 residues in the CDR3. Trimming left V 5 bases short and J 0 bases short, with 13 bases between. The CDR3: CSARAGHLNTEAFF. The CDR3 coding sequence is TGCAGTGCTCGCGCCGGACACTTGAACACTGAAGCTTTCTTT.

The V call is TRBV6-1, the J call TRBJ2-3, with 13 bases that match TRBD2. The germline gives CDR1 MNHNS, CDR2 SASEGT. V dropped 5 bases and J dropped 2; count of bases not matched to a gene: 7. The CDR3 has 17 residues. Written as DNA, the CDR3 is TGTGCCAGCAGTAGACTAGCGGGAGGAGGGGTCACAGATACGCAGTATTTT. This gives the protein CASSRLAGGGVTDTQYF.

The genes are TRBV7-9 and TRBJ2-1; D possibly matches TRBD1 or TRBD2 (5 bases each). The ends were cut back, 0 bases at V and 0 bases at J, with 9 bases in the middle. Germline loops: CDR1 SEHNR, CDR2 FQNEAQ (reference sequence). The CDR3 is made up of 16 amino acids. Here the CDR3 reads CASSLAGRSSYNEQFF. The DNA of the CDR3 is TGTGCCAGCAGCTTAGCGGGACGGAGCTCCTACAATGAGCAGTTCTTC.

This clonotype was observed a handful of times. The CDR3 protein is CASSQRGRDTGELFF. CDR3 nucleotides: TGTGCCAGCAGCCAGAGAGGCAGGGACACCGGGGAGCTGTTTTTT. The rearrangement joins TRBV3-1 to TRBJ2-2; maybe TRBD1 (5 bases). Germline CDR1 reads LGHDT; CDR2 reads YNNKEL (reference sequence). The CDR3 is 15 amino acids. Trimming removed 3 bases from V and 3 bases from J, with 11 bases in between. Full variable domain (remainder filled in from reference TRBV3-1 and TRBJ2-2): DTAVSQTPKYLVTQMGNDKSIKCEQNLGHDTMYWYKQDSKKFLKIMFSYNNKELIINETVPNRFSPKSPDKAHLNLHINSLELGDSAVYFCASSQRGRDTGELFFGEGSRLTVL.

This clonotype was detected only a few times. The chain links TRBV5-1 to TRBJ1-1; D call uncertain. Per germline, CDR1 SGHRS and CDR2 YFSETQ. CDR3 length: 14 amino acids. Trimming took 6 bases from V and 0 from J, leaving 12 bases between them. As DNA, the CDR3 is TGCGCCAGCACCCGGACTGAAATGAACACTGAAGCTTTCTTT. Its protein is CASTRTEMNTEAFF.

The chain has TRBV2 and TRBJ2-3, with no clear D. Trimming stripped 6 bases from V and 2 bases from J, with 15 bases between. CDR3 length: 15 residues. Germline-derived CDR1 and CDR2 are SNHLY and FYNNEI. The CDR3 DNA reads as TGTGCCAGCAGCCGGGCAACCCGCATCACAGATACGCAGTATTTT. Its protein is CASSRATRITDTQYF.

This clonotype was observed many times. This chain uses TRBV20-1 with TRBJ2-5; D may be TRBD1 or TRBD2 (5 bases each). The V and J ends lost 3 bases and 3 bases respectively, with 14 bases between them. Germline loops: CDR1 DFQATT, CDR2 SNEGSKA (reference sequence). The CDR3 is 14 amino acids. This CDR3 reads CSASGTNEEETQYF. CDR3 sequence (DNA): TGCAGTGCTAGCGGGACCAATGAAGAAGAGACCCAGTACTTC.

The DNA for the CDR3 is TGCGCCAGCAGACGTCGAACAGGGAGTCGGGAGACCCAGTACTTC. Translated, it gives CASRRRTGSRETQYF. This sequence joins TRBV5-1 and TRBJ2-5, with D tentatively TRBD1 (6 bases). With 5 bases removed from V and 5 bases from J, the gap between germline ends came to 19 bases. Germline values: CDR1 SGHRS, CDR2 YFSETQ. This CDR3 comprises 15 residues.

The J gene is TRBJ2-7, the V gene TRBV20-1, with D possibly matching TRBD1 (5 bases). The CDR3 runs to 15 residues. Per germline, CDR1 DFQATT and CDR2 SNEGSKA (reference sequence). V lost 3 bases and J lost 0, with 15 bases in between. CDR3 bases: TGCAGTGCTAGCCCCCTCAGGGAAGTCTCCTACGAGCAGTACTTC. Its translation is CSASPLREVSYEQYF.

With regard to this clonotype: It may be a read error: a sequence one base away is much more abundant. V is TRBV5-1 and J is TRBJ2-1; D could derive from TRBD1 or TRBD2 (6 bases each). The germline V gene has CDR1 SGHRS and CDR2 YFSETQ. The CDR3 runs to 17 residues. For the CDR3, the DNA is TGCGCCATCAGCTTGGTGGGGGGCACGAGCTCCTACAATGAGCAGTTCTTC. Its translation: CAISLVGGTSSYNEQFF.

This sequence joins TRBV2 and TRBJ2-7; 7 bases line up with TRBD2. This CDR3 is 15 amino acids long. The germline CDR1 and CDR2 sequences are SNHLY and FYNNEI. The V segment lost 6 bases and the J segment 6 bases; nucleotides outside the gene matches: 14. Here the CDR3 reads CASSDWGGPALEQYF. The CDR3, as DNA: TGTGCCAGCAGCGACTGGGGGGGACCGGCCCTCGAGCAGTACTTC.

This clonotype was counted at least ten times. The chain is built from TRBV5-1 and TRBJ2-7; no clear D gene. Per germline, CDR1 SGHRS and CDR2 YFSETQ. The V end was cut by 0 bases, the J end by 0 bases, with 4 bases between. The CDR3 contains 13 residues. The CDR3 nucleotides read TGCGCCAGCAGCTTGGATGTCTCCTACGAGCAGTACTTC. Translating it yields CASSLDVSYEQYF.

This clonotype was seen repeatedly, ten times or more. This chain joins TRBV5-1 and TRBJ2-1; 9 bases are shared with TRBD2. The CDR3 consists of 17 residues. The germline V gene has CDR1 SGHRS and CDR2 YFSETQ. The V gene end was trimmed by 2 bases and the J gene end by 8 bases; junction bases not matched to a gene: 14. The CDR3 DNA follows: TGCGCCAGCAGCTTCCCCGAACTAGCGGGTAAGGGGGATGAGCAGTTCTTC. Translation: CASSFPELAGKGDEQFF.

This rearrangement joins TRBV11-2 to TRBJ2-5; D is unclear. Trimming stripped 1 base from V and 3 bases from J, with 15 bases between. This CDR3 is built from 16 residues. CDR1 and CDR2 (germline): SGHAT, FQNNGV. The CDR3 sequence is CASSLGPDPLKETQYF. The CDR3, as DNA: TGTGCCAGCAGCTTAGGTCCGGACCCTCTGAAAGAGACCCAGTACTTC.

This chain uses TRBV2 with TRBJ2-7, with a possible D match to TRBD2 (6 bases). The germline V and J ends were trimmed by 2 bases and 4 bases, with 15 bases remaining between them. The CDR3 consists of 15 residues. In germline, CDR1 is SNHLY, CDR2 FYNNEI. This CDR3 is CASSEQQGGFYEQYF. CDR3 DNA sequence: TGTGCCAGCAGTGAACAGCAGGGAGGTTTTTACGAGCAGTACTTC. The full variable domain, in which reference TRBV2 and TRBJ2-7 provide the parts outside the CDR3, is EPEVTQTPSHQVTQMGQEVILRCVPISNHLYFYWYRQILGQKVEFLVSFYNNEISEKSEIFDDQFSVERPDGSNFTLKIRSTKLEDSAMYFCASSEQQGGFYEQYFGPGTRLTVT.

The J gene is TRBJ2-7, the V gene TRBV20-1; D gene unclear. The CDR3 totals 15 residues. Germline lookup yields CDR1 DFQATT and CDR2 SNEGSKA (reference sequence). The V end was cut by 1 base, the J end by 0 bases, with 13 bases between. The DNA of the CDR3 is TGCAGTGCTAGAGGCCTTCTTGTCGACTCCTACGAGCAGTACTTC. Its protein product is CSARGLLVDSYEQYF.

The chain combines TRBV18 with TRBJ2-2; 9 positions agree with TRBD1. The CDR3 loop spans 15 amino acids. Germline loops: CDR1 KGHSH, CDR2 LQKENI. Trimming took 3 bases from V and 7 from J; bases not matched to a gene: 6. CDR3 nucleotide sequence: TGTGCCAGCTCACCGAGACAGGGGGACATCGGGGAGCTGTTTTTT. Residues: CASSPRQGDIGELFF.

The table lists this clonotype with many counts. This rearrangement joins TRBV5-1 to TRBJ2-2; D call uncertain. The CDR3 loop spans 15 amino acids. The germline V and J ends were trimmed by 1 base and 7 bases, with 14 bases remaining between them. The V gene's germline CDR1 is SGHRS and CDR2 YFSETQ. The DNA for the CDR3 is TGCGCCAGCAGCTTGTCTCTACTGGTCGGCGGGGAGCTGTTTTTT. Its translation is CASSLSLLVGGELFF.

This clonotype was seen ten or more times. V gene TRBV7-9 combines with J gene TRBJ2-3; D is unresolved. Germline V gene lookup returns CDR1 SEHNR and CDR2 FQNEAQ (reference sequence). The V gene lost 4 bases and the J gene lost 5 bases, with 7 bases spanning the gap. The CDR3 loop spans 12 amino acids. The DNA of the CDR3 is TGTGCCAGCAGCTGGATAGGAGATACGCAGTATTTT. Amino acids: CASSWIGDTQYF. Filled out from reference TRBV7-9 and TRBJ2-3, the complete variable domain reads DTGVSQNPRHKITKRGQNVTFRCDPISEHNRLYWYRQTLGQGPEFLTYFQNEAQLEKSRLLSDRFSAERPKGSFSTLEIQRTEQGDSAMYLCASSWIGDTQYFGPGTRLTVL.